The present TCR beta chain was sequenced within a study of blood T cell repertoires in COVID-19. Study context: Specimens from acute and convalescent COVID-19 originated in the United States, Italy and Spain.

The sample holds one count of this clone. Methods used by the authors: Amplifying reference gene primers gave estimates of nucleated cell counts. Here immunoSEQ multiplex PCR was the method, and the copy in TCRdb shows in-frame clones only, minus some. The DNA was the basis for D and trimming; V, J and clone size are from that table. The repertoire holds approximately 240,000 clones, with approximately 86% as singletons. This CDR3 has 14 amino acids. The V gene's germline CDR1 is SGHRS and CDR2 YFSETQ. The V end was cut by 2 bases, the J end by 2 bases, with 9 bases between. Sequencing input: peripheral blood. This clonotype was obtained from a woman in her twenties or thirties who had recovered from COVID-19. The chain recombines TRBV5-1 with TRBJ2-3; D remains ambiguous. DNA of the CDR3: TGCGCCAGCAGCTTAAGGCAGGCCACAGATACGCAGTATTTT. Encoded protein: CASSLRQATDTQYF.